This T cell receptor beta chain is drawn from a study of T cell responses to AZD1222 COVID-19 vaccine. General study points: Repertoire sampling happened only post peak T cell response. Most donors were white British, females outnumbered males, and clonal diversity was possibly underestimated.

This clone was found a few times. Its antigen is undetermined. J was trimmed by 8 bases and V by 3 bases; bases with no gene match: 7. The V gene's germline CDR1 is SQVTM and CDR2 ANQGSEA. The CDR3 contains 13 residues. TCRdb keeps only in-frame clones here, not all; method: immunoSEQ multiplex PCR. Of more than 150,000 clones in the sample, about 87% are singletons; the top ten hold under 7.5%. This sequence originates from an adult in good health. The chain recombines TRBV29-1 with TRBJ2-4, with 7 bases fitting TRBD2. The sequences come from peripheral blood, collected on day 0 of AZD1222 vaccination. This CDR3 is CSVESPSGDIQYF. CDR3 DNA sequence: TGCAGCGTTGAGTCGCCTAGCGGAGACATTCAGTACTTC.